The following is a T cell receptor beta chain sequence with its context. Hyperthyroidism was considered stable when no ophthalmopathy appeared within 18 months of follow-up. If patients had other autoimmune diseases, uncontrolled infections, pregnancy or lactation, they were excluded. These data come from a study of Graves' ophthalmopathy and Graves' hyperthyroidism. RNA served as the template for amplifying TCR beta CDR3 regions. Following a first-round RT-PCR that used HTBI primers, a second-round multiplex PCR was carried out. TCRdb re-analysed the multiplex PCR reads in MiXCR, keeping a single row per CDR3 protein. The sample lists about 620,000 distinct CDR3 sequences; 20% to 25% were seen once. Sequenced input: peripheral blood. The TCR was taken from a woman between 18 and 29 years old with stable Graves' hyperthyroidism. Some clones in this sample may be carry-over from other donors' samples.

CDR3 sequence: CASSQGASQLYEQYF. The CDR3 DNA follows: TGTGCCAGCAGTCAAGGGGCCTCCCAGCTCTACGAGCAGTACTTC. The V gene is TRBV12-3 or TRBV12-4, the J gene TRBJ2-7, with D maybe TRBD1 (5 bases). The V and J ends lost 5 bases and 3 bases respectively, with 17 bases between them. The CDR3 spans 15 residues.